This record covers a single T cell receptor (beta chain). The antigen remains unidentified. Germline loops: CDR1 MNHEY, CDR2 SVGAGI. The CDR3 runs to 14 residues. Trimming stripped 10 bases from V and 0 bases from J, with 14 bases between. This specimen comes from a study of T cell responses to AZD1222 COVID-19 vaccine. Using immunoSEQ multiplex PCR, the repertoire was profiled, and TCRdb retains in-frame clones only, with some absent. Of roughly 130,000 clones listed, approximately 90% are singletons. Study-wide points: Repertoire collection took place solely once the T cell response had peaked. Among spike-specific TCRs, nearly half reportedly target unmutated variant regions.

The chain couples TRBV6-5 to TRBJ2-3; D might be TRBD2 (5 bases). The sequences come from peripheral blood, collected on day 0 of AZD1222 vaccination. The sequence derives from an adult in good health. The CDR3 region is CATESGSSTDTQYF. The CDR3 DNA reads as TGTGCCACGGAATCGGGGTCTAGCACAGATACGCAGTATTTT.